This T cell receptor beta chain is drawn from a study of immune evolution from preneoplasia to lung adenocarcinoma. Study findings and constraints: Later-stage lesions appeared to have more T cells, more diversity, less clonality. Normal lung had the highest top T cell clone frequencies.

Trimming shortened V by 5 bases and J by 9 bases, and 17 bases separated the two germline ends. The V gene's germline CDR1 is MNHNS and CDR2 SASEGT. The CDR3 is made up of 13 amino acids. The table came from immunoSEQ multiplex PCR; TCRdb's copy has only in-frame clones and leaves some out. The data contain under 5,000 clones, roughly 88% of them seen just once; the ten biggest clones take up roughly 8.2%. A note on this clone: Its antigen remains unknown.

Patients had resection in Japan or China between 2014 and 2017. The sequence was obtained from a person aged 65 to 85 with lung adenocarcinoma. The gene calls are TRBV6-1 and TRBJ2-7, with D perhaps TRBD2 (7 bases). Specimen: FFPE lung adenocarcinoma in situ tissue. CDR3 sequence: CASSPDGGLVQYF. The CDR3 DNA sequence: TGTGCCAGCAGTCCAGACGGGGGGCTAGTGCAGTACTTC.